Listed here are 15 T cell receptor beta chains from one sample, sequenced in a study of identical twins (dated by TCRdb to the mid-2010s). Libraries were built with 5' RACE. Reads for this sample came from an Illumina HiSeq 2000. TCRdb passed the public sequencing reads through fastp at Q25 and MiXCR, retaining productive beta sequences. Identical CDR3 protein sequences are pooled into one entry, listed with their most common genes and DNA. The sample includes a few hundred thousand distinct CDR3 sequences, with approximately 17% observed a single time. The top ten constitute 9.5% to 15% of the sample. The specimen sequenced was naive T cells sorted from blood. This sample's cell subset or site label indicates: cells isolated with a human naive T-cell isolation kit. These receptor sequences come from a man in his fifties in good health.

This clonotype was recorded at least ten times. The V call is TRBV4-2, the J call TRBJ2-7, with unresolved D. The ends were cut back, 0 bases at V and 1 base at J, with 7 bases in the middle. The CDR3 extends over 14 amino acids. Germline V lookup: CDR1 LGHNA, CDR2 YNFKEQ. Here the CDR3 DNA reads TGTGCCAGCAGCCAAGACGGCCAGTCCTACGAGCAGTACTTC. The encoded protein is CASSQDGQSYEQYF.

This clonotype was counted many times. The chain joins TRBV20-1 to TRBJ1-4; 7 bases fit TRBD1. Trimming cost V 1 base and J 7 bases; bases outside gene matches: 9. Per the germline V gene, CDR1 is DFQATT and CDR2 is SNEGSKA (reference sequence). CDR3 size: 15 residues. The CDR3 sequence is CSARGDRVGFEKLFF. The CDR3 nucleotides are TGCAGTGCTAGAGGCGACAGGGTCGGCTTTGAAAAACTGTTTTTT.

This clonotype was recorded many times. The chain carries TRBV4-3 and TRBJ2-5; TRBD2 aligns across 8 bases. Germline V CDR1 and CDR2: LGHNA, YSLEER. V lost 0 bases and J lost 5; bases outside the gene matches: 5. This CDR3 has 15 amino acids. In DNA, the CDR3 is TGCGCCAGCAGCCAAGAAACGGGGGGGCCTGAGACCCAGTACTTC. Its translation: CASSQETGGPETQYF.

Remarks on this clonotype: The junction departs from germline at one end; a sequencing error may be responsible. The V gene is TRBV6-1, the J gene TRBJ2-5; 7 bases match TRBD2. The CDR3 length is 14 residues. Germline lookup yields CDR1 MNHNS and CDR2 SASEGT. The DNA of the CDR3 is TGTACCAGCAGCAGCACAGCGGGACAAGAGACCCAGTACTTC. Translated, it gives CTSSSTAGQETQYF.

This clonotype was counted many times. The chain employs TRBV6-5 and TRBJ2-1, with D perhaps matching TRBD2 (7 bases). The CDR3 contains 15 residues. Germline V lookup: CDR1 MNHEY, CDR2 SVGAGI. V lost 2 bases, J lost 8 bases, and 16 bases lay in between. The CDR3 loop is CASSYVGRTADEQFF. CDR3 in DNA: TGTGCCAGCAGTTACGTCGGGAGGACAGCGGATGAGCAGTTCTTC.

This clonotype turned up a few times. This chain uses TRBV9 with TRBJ2-2; 10 nucleotides match TRBD2. In germline, CDR1 is SGDLS, CDR2 YYNGEE. The trim removed 4 bases at V and 0 bases at J, leaving 3 bases unmatched. This CDR3 is 16 amino acids long. The CDR3 reads CASSTTSGTNTGELFF. DNA of the CDR3: TGTGCCAGCAGCACCACTAGCGGGACGAACACCGGGGAGCTGTTTTTT.

This clonotype was recorded at least ten times. This chain uses TRBV4-3 with TRBJ2-2; D is possibly TRBD2 (6 bases). Per germline, CDR1 LGHNA and CDR2 YSLEER. The V end was cut by 3 bases, the J end by 8 bases, with 16 bases between. This CDR3 spans 15 amino acids. CDR3: CASSQRLVLGGELFF. The DNA for the CDR3 is TGCGCCAGCAGCCAGAGACTAGTTCTAGGTGGGGAGCTGTTTTTT.

V and J are TRBV29-1 and TRBJ2-3; D gene unclear. Germline CDR1 SQVTM, CDR2 ANQGSEA. With 4 bases removed from V and 3 bases from J, the gap between germline ends came to 11 bases. This CDR3 spans 13 amino acids. Here the CDR3 reads CSVGLPLTDTQYF. The CDR3, as DNA: TGCAGCGTTGGACTGCCCTTGACAGATACGCAGTATTTT.

This clonotype occurred many times. The CDR3 protein is CSARGDSTWISYEQYF. In DNA, the CDR3 is TGCAGTGCTAGAGGGGACAGTACCTGGATATCGTACGAGCAGTACTTC. The chain has TRBV20-1 and TRBJ2-7; 7 bases match TRBD1. With V trimmed by 1 base and J by 4 bases, 13 bases remained unmatched. The CDR3 is 16 residues long. Germline CDR1 and CDR2: DFQATT and SNEGSKA (reference sequence).

This clonotype has ten or more counts. The V gene is TRBV6-2 or TRBV6-3, the J gene TRBJ1-1; maybe TRBD1 (5 bases). CDR1 is MNHEY, CDR2 SVGEGT, per germline. The CDR3 runs to 16 residues. The V gene lost 0 bases and the J gene lost 0 bases, with 11 bases spanning the gap. CDR3 nucleotides: TGTGCCAGCAGTTACTCGAGGGGCAATTTGAACACTGAAGCTTTCTTT. This translates into CASSYSRGNLNTEAFF.

The genes are TRBV7-2 and TRBJ2-5; D is perhaps TRBD2 (5 bases). Germline CDR1 and CDR2: SGHTA and FQGNSA. Trimming shortened V by 2 bases and J by 3 bases, and 16 bases separated the two germline ends. The CDR3 covers 16 residues. CDR3 bases: TGTGCCAGCAGCTTAACGGGGATCGAGTCCGAAGAGACCCAGTACTTC. It encodes CASSLTGIESEETQYF.

This clonotype was observed a handful of times. This sequence joins TRBV28 and TRBJ2-5, with a tentative D call TRBD1 (6 bases). Germline CDR1 and CDR2: MDHEN and SYDVKM. V was pared by 3 bases and J by 5 bases, with 13 bases between. This CDR3 comprises 14 residues. The CDR3 coding sequence is TGTGCCAGCAGTTTTAGTCAGGGGATTGAGACCCAGTACTTC. Residues: CASSFSQGIETQYF.

This chain joins TRBV12-3 or TRBV12-4 and TRBJ1-4; TRBD1 is a possible D gene (6 bases). The CDR3 contains 15 residues. Trimming shortened V by 8 bases and J by 7 bases, and 20 bases separated the two germline ends. CDR3 in DNA: TGTGCCAGCGGCCAGGGGTTGGTGGGAGTTGAAAAACTGTTTTTT. It specifies CASGQGLVGVEKLFF.

In this sample, this clonotype turned up a few times. This sequence joins TRBV20-1 and TRBJ1-5; D is possibly TRBD1 (5 bases). Trimming left V 5 bases short and J 2 bases short, with 19 bases between. Germline assignment: CDR1 DFQATT and CDR2 SNEGSKA (reference sequence). The length of the CDR3 is 16 residues. This CDR3 is CSAAHLGGYGNQPQHF. The CDR3 DNA is TGCAGTGCTGCTCACCTTGGGGGGTATGGCAATCAGCCCCAGCATTTT.

This clonotype was observed a few times. The J gene is TRBJ2-3, the V gene TRBV6-2 or TRBV6-3, with D perhaps TRBD1 (5 bases). CDR1 is MNHEY, CDR2 SVGEGT, per germline. This CDR3 has 17 residues. Trimming left V 2 bases short and J 1 base short, with 16 bases between. The CDR3, as DNA: TGTGCCAGCAGTTACACCCAGGGTATGCCTGGCACAGATACGCAGTATTTT. This translates into CASSYTQGMPGTDTQYF.